This TCR beta chain was documented in a study of cytomegalovirus exposure and HLA in healthy donors. The study, taken as a whole, reports: Under in vitro conditions, three CMV-associated chains were confirmed as specific for CMV antigens. One later analysis, an examination of the 120 validation repertoires, found that first-cohort TCR clusters tended to co-occur in them.

CDR1 ENHRY and CDR2 SYGVKD come from the germline V gene. The CDR3 loop spans 15 amino acids. V gave up 6 bases and J gave up 6 bases; unmatched junction bases: 7. Generated by immunoSEQ multiplex PCR, the TCRdb table keeps only in-frame clones and is missing some. This sample has some 130,000 clones, with roughly four fifths found just once. To note about this clone: The antigen is unknown.

Input material: PBMCs. The chain couples TRBV10-3 to TRBJ2-1; 11 bases are shared with TRBD1. This sequence was found in a man in his thirties or forties in good health and CMV-seropositive. CDR3 protein: CAISPGTGGLNEQFF. CDR3 bases: TGTGCCATCAGCCCCGGGACAGGGGGTCTCAATGAGCAGTTCTTC.